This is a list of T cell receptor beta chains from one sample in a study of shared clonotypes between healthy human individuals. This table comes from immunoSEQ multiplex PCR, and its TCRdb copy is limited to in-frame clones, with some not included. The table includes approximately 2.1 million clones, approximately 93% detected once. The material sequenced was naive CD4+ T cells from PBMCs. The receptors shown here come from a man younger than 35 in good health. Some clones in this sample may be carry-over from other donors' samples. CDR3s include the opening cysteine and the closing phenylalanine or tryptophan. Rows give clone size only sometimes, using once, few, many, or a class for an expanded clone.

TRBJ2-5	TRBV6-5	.	CASSSFPGKTQYF
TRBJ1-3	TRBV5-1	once	CASSLDGSGNTIYF
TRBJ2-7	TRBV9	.	CASSVTSGSVHEQYF
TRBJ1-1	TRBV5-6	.	CASSFTQSDTEAFF
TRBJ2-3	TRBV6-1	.	CASSPEQIRTDTQYF
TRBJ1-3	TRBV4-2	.	CASSLTRTGGNTIYF
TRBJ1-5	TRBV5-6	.	CASSFRRIQPQHF
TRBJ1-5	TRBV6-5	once	CASSYKGNQPQHF
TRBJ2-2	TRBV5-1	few	CASSLVASGSSGELFF
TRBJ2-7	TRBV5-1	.	CASSINYEQYF
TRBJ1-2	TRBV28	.	CASTETGWDNYGYTF
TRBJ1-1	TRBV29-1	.	CSVERQGGDTEAFF
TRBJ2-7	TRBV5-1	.	CASSLAVAVSYEQYF
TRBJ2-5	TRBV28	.	CASSAPGRTGETQYF
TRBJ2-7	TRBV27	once	CASRSPGLVYEQYF
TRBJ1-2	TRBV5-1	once	CASSTSGSVYGYTF
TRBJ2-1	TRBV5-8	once	CASSLSLTSGGYNEQFF
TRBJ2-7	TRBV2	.	CARKVGEQYF
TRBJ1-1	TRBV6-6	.	CASAYRGMNTEAFF
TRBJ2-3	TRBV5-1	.	CASSQLAGGPNTQYF
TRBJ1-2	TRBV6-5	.	CASSYSRTGGVHTF
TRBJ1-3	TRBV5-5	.	CASSLIQGQGYSGNTIYF
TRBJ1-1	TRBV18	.	CASSSLTGVRDTEAFF
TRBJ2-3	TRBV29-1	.	CSVHSPQGNTDTQYF
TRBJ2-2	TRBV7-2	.	CASSLAVAAGELFF
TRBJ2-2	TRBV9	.	CASSVAGRSAGELFF
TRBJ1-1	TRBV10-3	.	CAINNRTGGGTEAFF
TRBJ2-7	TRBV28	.	CASSPQPGGGEQYF
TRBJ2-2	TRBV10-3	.	CAISESGGRAPGELFF
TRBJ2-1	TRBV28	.	CASSLTSGRASSYNEQFF
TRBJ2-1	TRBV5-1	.	CASSLDQPNEQFF
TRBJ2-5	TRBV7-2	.	CASSRAAGNQETQYF
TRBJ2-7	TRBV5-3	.	CARSLAGRSYEQYF
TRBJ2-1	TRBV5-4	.	CASSPDRGRDEQFF
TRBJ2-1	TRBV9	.	CASSPTPYNEQFF
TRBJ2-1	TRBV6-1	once	CASSDSPRGAAYNEQFF
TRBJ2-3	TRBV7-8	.	CASSLAADASTDTQYF
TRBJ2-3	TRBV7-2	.	CASRVRQGADTQYF
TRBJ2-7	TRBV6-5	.	CASRRESGEQYF
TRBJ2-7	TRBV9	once	CASSPHSEGTYEQYF
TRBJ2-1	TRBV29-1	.	CSARPELTYNEQFF
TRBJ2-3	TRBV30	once	CAWAGTDTQYF
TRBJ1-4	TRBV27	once	CASSSGQSSTNEKLFF
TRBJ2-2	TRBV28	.	CASSPRIDGRTGELFF
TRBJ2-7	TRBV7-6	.	CASSLAYGGYEQYF
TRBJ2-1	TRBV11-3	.	CASSLGFGGYNEQFF
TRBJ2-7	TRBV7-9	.	CASSLVSGTGGAEQYF
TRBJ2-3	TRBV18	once	CASSRHGGTDTQYF